The T cell receptor beta chain described here comes from a study of shared clonotypes between healthy human individuals. Germline V CDR1 and CDR2: SGHNT, YYREEE (reference sequence). CDR3 length: 16 amino acids. V lost 3 bases and J 5 bases, leaving 20 bases between the germline ends. Findings and limits, study-wide: Depth of sequencing was expected to influence donor clonotype sharing. Rarefaction curves obtained for sorted subsets showed sequencing incomplete despite large depth.

In the case of this clone: Antigen: not known.

Genomic DNA per cell subset filled all wells of several immunoSEQ plates. A 200 ng quantity of DNA, 25,000 to 30,000 T cell genomes, went into the sorted-subset replicate PCRs. Data came from immunoSEQ multiplex PCR; TCRdb stores just in-frame clones and leaves some out. Among about 1 million clones listed, about 75% were seen once. Sequencing was carried out using memory CD4+ T cells sorted from blood. Subset indicated: CD45RA-negative fraction. V gene TRBV5-4 combines with J gene TRBJ2-5; perhaps D is TRBD1 or TRBD2 (6 bases each). This clonotype was obtained from a young man in good health. The CDR3 loop reads CASSSAQRGVGETQYF. In DNA, the CDR3 is TGTGCCAGCAGCTCCGCACAGAGGGGGGTGGGCGAGACCCAGTACTTC.